What follows are 19 T cell receptor beta chains derived from one specimen sequenced in a study of blood T cell repertoires in COVID-19. Generated by immunoSEQ multiplex PCR, the TCRdb table keeps only in-frame clones and is missing some. Among some 250,000 clones, roughly 83% were seen once, and the ten largest hold around 25%. Specimen: peripheral blood. The receptor source for this set is a man in his forties with acute or convalescent COVID-19.

V is TRBV4-3 and J is TRBJ2-1; 8 positions agree with TRBD2. Per the germline V gene, CDR1 is LGHNA and CDR2 is YSLEER. The CDR3 is 17 residues long. With 1 base clipped from V and 7 bases from J, the junction kept 12 bases outside the gene matches. CDR3 in DNA: TGCGCCAGCAGCCAAGGTTATGTAAGCGGGAGTAGGAATGAGCAGTTCTTC. Its translation: CASSQGYVSGSRNEQFF.

This clone appeared a single time. The rearrangement uses TRBV10-3 and TRBJ1-1; D might be TRBD1 (5 bases). Trimming took 2 bases from V and 5 from J, leaving 12 bases between them. The CDR3 is 14 amino acids. Looked up from germline, CDR1 is ENHRY and CDR2 is SYGVKD. The CDR3 DNA sequence: TGTGCCATCAGTGAGAGGGGATCGTGGACTGAAGCTTTCTTT. This codes for CAISERGSWTEAFF.

The V and J genes are TRBV5-1 and TRBJ2-2; perhaps TRBD2 as D (6 bases). Looked up from germline, CDR1 is SGHRS and CDR2 is YFSETQ. V dropped 1 base and J dropped 4 bases, with 8 bases sitting between them. CDR3 length equals 14 residues. In DNA form, the CDR3 reads TGCGCCAGCAGCTTGCCGGAGGGCACCGGGGAGCTGTTTTTT. It specifies CASSLPEGTGELFF.

This chain connects TRBV4-2 to TRBJ2-5; D unclear. The V gene lost 1 base and the J gene lost 5 bases, with 11 bases spanning the gap. Germline V CDR1 and CDR2: LGHNA, YNFKEQ. The CDR3 runs to 14 residues. As DNA, the CDR3 is TGTGCCAGCAGCCAAGTTACCAATAGTGAGACCCAGTACTTC. Residues: CASSQVTNSETQYF.

The V gene is TRBV3-1 (or the pseudogene TRBV3-2), the J gene TRBJ2-7; D is unclear. This CDR3 spans 13 amino acids. V was shortened by 5 bases and J by 2 bases, with 10 bases between the two germline ends. Germline-derived CDR1 and CDR2 are LGHDT and YNNKEL (reference sequence). The CDR3 DNA sequence: TGTGCCAGCAGCTCCTCGAGGACCTACGAGCAGTACTTC. Protein: CASSSSRTYEQYF.

CDR3 sequence (DNA): TGTGCCAGCAGCGTAGACCTAGCTAAGAGCTCCTACAATGAGCAGTTCTTC. Protein: CASSVDLAKSSYNEQFF. This rearrangement joins TRBV9 to TRBJ2-1, with TRBD2 as a possible D gene (5 bases). Germline V gene lookup returns CDR1 SGDLS and CDR2 YYNGEE. The CDR3 contains 17 residues. V dropped 0 bases and J dropped 0 bases, with 13 bases sitting between them.

The chain recombines TRBV7-9 with TRBJ2-5; D gene uncertain. Per germline, CDR1 SEHNR and CDR2 FQNEAQ (reference sequence). With 4 bases removed from V and 2 bases from J, the gap between germline ends came to 8 bases. This CDR3 is 13 amino acids long. The CDR3 sequence: CASSSAIQETQYF. The CDR3, as DNA: TGTGCCAGCAGCTCAGCTATACAAGAGACCCAGTACTTC.

The V call is TRBV5-5, the J call TRBJ2-1, with a possible D match to TRBD2 (5 bases). V was pared by 0 bases and J by 10 bases, with 17 bases between. CDR1 SGHKS and CDR2 YYEKEE come from the germline V gene (reference sequence). The CDR3 consists of 15 residues. The CDR3, as DNA: TGTGCCAGCAGCTTGGACCTAGCAGGCTTAGAAGAGCAGTTCTTC. Its protein product is CASSLDLAGLEEQFF.

The chain carries TRBV7-2 and TRBJ2-3; the D is unclear. The CDR3 extends over 13 amino acids. With 2 bases removed from V and 4 bases from J, the gap between germline ends came to 7 bases. Germline V gives CDR1 SGHTA, CDR2 FQGNSA. CDR3 DNA sequence: TGTGCCAGCAGCTTATTGGCCCCAGATACGCAGTATTTT. This sequence encodes CASSLLAPDTQYF.

This rearrangement joins TRBV6-5 to TRBJ1-5; the D gene is possibly TRBD1 (5 bases). CDR1 is MNHEY and CDR2 is SVGAGI in the germline V gene. Between the trimmed V and J ends, which lost 10 bases and 5 bases, there was a span of 12 bases. This CDR3 has 12 amino acids. The CDR3 reads CATRGGDQPQHF. The CDR3 coding sequence is TGTGCCACGCGGGGGGGGGATCAGCCCCAGCATTTT.

The chain uses TRBV14 and TRBJ1-3; D remains unclear. This CDR3 has 13 residues. The V gene lost 4 bases and the J gene lost 7 bases, with 11 bases spanning the gap. Germline values: CDR1 SGHDN, CDR2 FVKESK. CDR3 nucleotide sequence: TGTGCCAGCAGCCGTTCCCGGGGTAACACCATATATTTT. It specifies CASSRSRGNTIYF.

The rearrangement joins TRBV3-1 (or the pseudogene TRBV3-2) to TRBJ1-5, with 8 bases fitting TRBD1. The V gene end was trimmed by 4 bases and the J gene end by 4 bases; junction bases not matched to a gene: 6. The CDR3 length is 15 residues. Germline CDR1 reads LGHDT; CDR2 reads YNNKEL (reference sequence). CDR3 residues: CASSRGTGDNQPQHF. For the CDR3, the DNA is TGTGCCAGCAGCCGCGGGACAGGCGATAATCAGCCCCAGCATTTT.

V and J are TRBV6-6 and TRBJ2-1; possibly TRBD2 for D (6 bases). Trimming removed 5 bases from V and 0 bases from J, with 17 bases in between. There are 17 residues in the CDR3. Germline values: CDR1 MNHNY, CDR2 SVGAGI (reference sequence). CDR3 sequence reads: CASSHLIGRSSYNEQFF. The CDR3 bases are TGTGCCAGCAGTCATCTTATCGGGAGAAGCTCCTACAATGAGCAGTTCTTC.

The V and J genes are TRBV10-3 and TRBJ1-1, with D perhaps TRBD1 (6 bases). Germline V CDR1 and CDR2: ENHRY, SYGVKD. This CDR3 contains 18 residues. Trimming stripped 2 bases from V and 6 bases from J, with 25 bases between. The CDR3 sequence: CAISEIGGHTSMIAEAFF. CDR3 DNA: TGTGCCATCAGTGAGATCGGGGGGCATACTTCCATGATCGCTGAAGCTTTCTTT.

V usage is TRBV29-1 and J usage is TRBJ2-3, with D possibly being TRBD1 (6 bases). The CDR3 extends over 13 amino acids. V lost 5 bases and J 1 base, leaving 10 bases between the germline ends. The germline gives CDR1 SQVTM, CDR2 ANQGSEA. The CDR3 reads CSVTSGGTDTQYF. In nucleotides, the CDR3 is TGCAGCGTTACCTCAGGGGGCACAGATACGCAGTATTTT.

The chain links TRBV19 to TRBJ1-1; TRBD1 agrees at 9 bases. CDR3 length equals 17 residues. Germline trimming cut 8 bases from V and 4 bases from J; bases unmatched to any gene: 17. CDR1 and CDR2 from the germline V gene are LNHDA and SQIVND (reference sequence). In DNA, the CDR3 is TGTGCCAGTGGAGCGACAGGGGGGTCGCATCGCATCACTGAAGCTTTCTTT. Translating gives CASGATGGSHRITEAFF.

The chain employs TRBV4-2 and TRBJ2-2; tentatively, D is TRBD1 (6 bases). The germline gives CDR1 LGHNA, CDR2 YNFKEQ. V lost 4 bases, J lost 6 bases, and 15 bases lay in between. The CDR3 has 15 residues. The CDR3, as DNA: TGTGCCAGCAGCCCAGGGGAATGGCTCCCCGGGGAGCTGTTTTTT. Amino acid sequence: CASSPGEWLPGELFF.

The chain couples TRBV6-4 to TRBJ1-1; D remains ambiguous. CDR3 length: 14 residues. In germline, CDR1 is MRHNA, CDR2 SNTAGT. Trimming stripped 4 bases from V and 1 base from J, with 10 bases between. The CDR3 nucleotides are TGTGCCAGCAGTGCTTCGCCCGGGAACACTGAAGCTTTCTTT. Amino acids: CASSASPGNTEAFF.

J is TRBJ2-7 and V is TRBV18; D gene unclear. Trimming took off 0 bases at V and 3 bases at J, with 12 bases between the two ends. Germline assignment: CDR1 KGHSH and CDR2 LQKENI. The CDR3 loop spans 15 amino acids. The CDR3 coding sequence is TGTGCCAGCTCACCACCGTCTACCCCGAACTACGAGCAGTACTTC. This codes for CASSPPSTPNYEQYF.